This T cell receptor beta chain emerged from a study of shared clonotypes between healthy human individuals (dated by TCRdb to the early 2020s). Background on the whole study: The cohort included three men and a couple of women between 18 and 49 years of age. For each donor, three plates each were used for CD4 naive and CD4 memory, two plates were used for CD8 naive, and one plate was used for CD8 memory. The study deeply sequenced blood TCR repertoires of about 5 healthy adults to estimate repertoire size and the extent of clonotype sharing between individuals. To increase sequencing depth and limit assay-specific biases, different laboratories used diverse techniques to prepare libraries and sequence TCR repertoires. Leukapheresis yielded between about 0.94 and 10 billion PBMCs per donor. Study-level results and caveats: Higher generation probabilities were observed for clonotypes shared by all four sorted-subset donors than for non-shared clonotypes. Pairwise subsampling indicated that sequencing depth was expected to affect the degree of clonotype sharing among donors. Only blood was sampled, and tissue TCR repertoires likely differ from those in blood. Incomplete sequencing was indicated by rarefaction of sorted-subset datasets, despite the large sequencing depth. Estimated clonotype richness was generally larger for naive than for memory subsets. Sharing across several donors was observed for roughly 5.4% of naive CD4, over 3% of naive CD8, around 2.5% of memory CD4, and around 0.4% of memory CD8 clonotypes. Because the study included only a small number of donors, the genetic and exposure-history diversity represented was limited.

V lost 5 bases and J lost 6 bases, and the count of bases not matched to a germline gene is 13. Taken from cysteine to phenylalanine, the CDR3 has 16 residues. Only the CDR3 region is kept as DNA, spanning 48 bases read in frame from base 1. A note on this clone: Which antigen it targets is not known. No much larger clone is present one base from it, and per-base qualities are unavailable.

The donors were healthy, HIV-negative adults who had no recently reported acute infections or vaccinations. Every donor was a Caucasian adult residing in Nashville, Tennessee, USA. CD4+ T cells were enriched by magnetic negative selection, after which naive cells were positively selected on CD45RA and the negative fraction was taken as the memory subset. Blood was obtained by leukapheresis, after which PBMCs were separated by Ficoll-Histopaque density gradient centrifugation and cryopreserved in liquid nitrogen vapor phase. Analytical flow cytometry was used to check the purity and quantity of each magnetically sorted T cell population. From each sorted fraction, genomic DNA was isolated and quantified by UV absorbance on a Nanodrop 2000c. TCR CDR3 regions were amplified from genomic DNA by multiplex PCR using the deep immunoSEQ assay. Genomic DNA extracted from each cell subset was distributed evenly over all wells of several immunoSEQ 96-well plates, and each plate served as one replicate. For sorted subsets, each replicate PCR was loaded with around 220 ng genomic DNA, equivalent to 30,000 or so T cell genomes. Purified libraries were measured with a Qubit 3.0 fluorometer, size-checked on a Bioanalyzer 2100, and measured again with the KAPA Library Quantification kit. Each immunoSEQ 96-well plate was sequenced on its own single-read 150-cycle Illumina NextSeq 550 flow cell. Per the original workflow: Because the immunoSEQ output included only junctional sequences and no quality scores, the filtering could not be the same as the filtering used for full-length reads. To assign V/J genes and CDR3, sequences were annotated against IMGT germline references using PyIR, a Python wrapper for IgBLAST v1.9. Reads with weak V/J assignments (E-value above 1e-6), missing CDR3, stop codons, out-of-frame junctions, or ambiguous translated residues were removed. V3J clonotypes were defined by identical inferred V gene, J gene, and CDR3 amino acid sequence. To compute the percentage overlap between repertoires, the number of shared unique clonotypes was divided by the size of the smaller repertoire. Repertoire richness was assessed with RTK rarefaction, the Chao1 estimator, and Recon v2.1 estimates of unobserved clonotypes. OLGA was used to compute generation probabilities for all TCRbeta clonotypes that the gDNA method yielded from a few donors. TCRdb limited this immuneACCESS table to in-frame rearrangements with V and J called. A share of clones is missing; checked studies link under half to unresolved V genes, and the rest is unexplained. Clone size and V and J calls were adopted from that table, with D and trimming inferred from the DNA. This sample comprises roughly 2 million clones, roughly 94% of them detected only once. The top ten clones comprise approximately 0.13% of the sample.

Rearrangement joined TRBV5-3 to TRBJ2-3; a stretch of 9 junction bases matches TRBD1. TRBV5-3 is labeled an ORF, and its function is uncertain. The sample taken for sequencing was naive CD4+ T cells sorted from blood. The cell subset or site label of this sample denotes: CD45RA+ positively selected. The sequence was obtained from a man younger than 35 in good health. The nucleotide sequence reads TGTGCCAGAAGACCCGCCCTACAGGGGGCCGCGGATACGCAGTATTTT. The translation is CARRPALQGAADTQYF.